This T cell receptor beta chain came from a study of lymphopenia after photon versus proton radiotherapy (dated by TCRdb to about 2019). Background for the entire study: Photon and proton radiation therapy were compared by the study for their immunological effects in patients with gastrointestinal tumors who developed high-grade lymphopenia. The goal of the study was to describe how the two radiation modalities differ in their effects on the immune system. The cohort comprised 20 patients with gastrointestinal tumors who received either photon or proton therapy and then developed lymphopenia. Beyond this particular receptor, the publication reports: The survival association was examined only in patients who died, and the authors described better survival with proton therapy as a possibility, not as a demonstrated result. Across the cohort, among patients who died, a greater drop in TCR diversity after the nadir was inversely correlated with overall survival time. During treatment, patients who received proton therapy stayed relatively stable, whereas patients who received photon therapy lost naive T cells and TCR diversity and gained effector/memory populations. After the lymphocyte count nadir, repertoires from photon-treated patients showed oligoclonal expansion, particularly of CD8+ Temra cells, and this expansion drove the decline in diversity.

As regards this clone: Which antigen it targets is not known. Per-base qualities were not stored, and no clone one base away is much larger.

From the germline V gene, CDR1 is KGHSH and CDR2 is LQKENI. The CDR3 holds 16 amino acids from the cysteine to the phenylalanine. The retained sequence is limited to the CDR3, 48 bases, with the frame set at the first base. Trimming takes 1 base from V and 2 bases from J, and the germline ends sit 14 bases apart. Library preparation was by the immunoSEQ multiplex PCR assay. Alongside multiparametric flow cytometry, deep sequencing of rearranged TCR beta loci was used to profile the T cell repertoires. The table was pulled from immuneACCESS by TCRdb, which kept in-frame rearrangements only. Such tables lose some clones; where checked, under half of the loss comes from unresolved V genes, and the rest has no known cause. This sample is represented by 150,000 to 200,000 clones; approximately 91% of them were singletons. In total, the top ten clones hold 4% to 5% of the sample.

The rearranged chain carries TRBV18 and TRBJ1-1; there is no confident call for the D gene. This TCR was recovered from a man aged 50 to 59 with gastric cancer. The sample in question was peripheral blood, obtained from a patient treated with photon-based radiotherapy. The CDR3 corresponds to CASSPQTQGLNTEAFF. The sequence in DNA is TGTGCCAGCTCACCACAAACCCAAGGGCTTAACACTGAAGCTTTCTTT.